This TCR beta chain appears in the sequencing data of a study of blood T cell repertoires in COVID-19 (dated by TCRdb to about 2020). For context, the study as a whole: Samples from collaborators originated in the United States, Italy and Spain and spanned both the acute and convalescent phases of COVID-19. Where HLA class I and class II types were available, the types were taken from metadata supplied by the sample provider, not from assay-based typing. Nearly every sample came with metadata listing a de-identified subject ID, COVID-19 status, age in years and sex. The samples were drawn from the first 160 participants of the ongoing ImmuneRACE study and from more than 1,000 subjects provided by 6 global collaborators. The repertoires were released in a freely available public database intended as a resource for research on the immune response to SARS-CoV-2. The material from the prospective study consisted of cDNA or gDNA derived from T cells, B-cell-depleted T cells, or PBMCs. Subjects who had been exposed to COVID-19, were actively infected with it, or had recovered from it provided the deeply sampled blood TCRbeta repertoires that made up the dataset.

Reading the germline V gene gives CDR1 LGHNA and CDR2 YSLEER. V and J lose 1 base and 5 bases, and a span of 17 bases separates them. Reading from cysteine to phenylalanine, the CDR3 counts 17 amino acids. Solely the CDR3 DNA is kept, with 51 bases framed from the first base. A remark on this clone: The antigen it binds to is not known. One base away there is no much larger clone; base qualities are not given.

In the prospective study, participants were roughly 18 to 95 years old, resided in approximately 25 geographic areas of the United States, and were enrolled through a virtual design. To assign participants to cohorts, the prospective study relied on clinical history that participants themselves reported in a screening survey and a study questionnaire. Recovered participants in ImmuneRACE Cohort 3 were defined as having two consecutive negative NP/OP PCR tests, clearance from a healthcare professional, or resolution of symptoms. In the prospective study, whole blood, serum and a nasopharyngeal or oropharyngeal swab were collected from each participant by mobile phlebotomists. Prospective study participants could optionally give additional blood draws and questionnaires over an approximately two-month period. Blood samples from the prospective study were shipped frozen or at room temperature prior to DNA extraction.

The immunoSEQ Assay, a bias-controlled multiplex PCR, was used to amplify TCRbeta CDR3 regions from genomic DNA. On the study's bioinformatics: The number of nucleated cells in each sample was estimated by amplification of reference gene primers within the assay. Sequence reads were collapsed and filtered to measure the absolute abundance of every unique TCRbeta CDR3 rearrangement. For each sample, productive Simpson clonality was calculated by taking the square root of Simpson's diversity index across productive rearrangements. The immuneACCESS repertoire file appears here via TCRdb, limited to in-frame rearrangements. These files lack a portion of the clones; in checked studies, under half of the deficit traces to unresolved V genes, and the cause of the others is not known. Clonal size and the V and J genes are those of that table, whereas D and trimming came from the DNA. Recorded for this sample are about 220,000 clones; around 90% of them occurred a single time. Of the sample, roughly 2.7% falls within the top ten clones.

Results the study describes overall, beyond this receptor: Clinical and demographic metadata were provided uncurated, with the amount varying by source and participant.

The clonotype originates from a woman between 25 and 40 years old who had recovered from COVID-19. The chain employs TRBV4-3 and TRBJ1-4; TRBD1 might be the D gene, on 5 matching bases. Sequencing input: PBMCs or T cells enriched from blood (not recorded which). The DNA sequence is given as TGCGCCAGCAGCCAAGGGGCTTTTTGGGGCCGGAATGAAAAACTGTTTTTT. This sequence encodes CASSQGAFWGRNEKLFF.